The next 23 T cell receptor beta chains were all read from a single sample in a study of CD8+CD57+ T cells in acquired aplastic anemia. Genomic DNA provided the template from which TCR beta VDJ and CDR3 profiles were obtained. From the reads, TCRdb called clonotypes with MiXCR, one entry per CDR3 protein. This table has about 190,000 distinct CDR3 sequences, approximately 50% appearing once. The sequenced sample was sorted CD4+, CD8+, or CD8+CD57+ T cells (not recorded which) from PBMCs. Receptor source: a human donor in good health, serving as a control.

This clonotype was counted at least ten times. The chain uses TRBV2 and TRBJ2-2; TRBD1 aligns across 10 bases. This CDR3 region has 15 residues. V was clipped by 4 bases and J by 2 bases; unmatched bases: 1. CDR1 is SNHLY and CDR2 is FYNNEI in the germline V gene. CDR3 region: CASSGDRGNTGELFF. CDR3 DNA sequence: TGTGCCAGCAGTGGGGACAGGGGTAACACCGGGGAGCTGTTTTTT. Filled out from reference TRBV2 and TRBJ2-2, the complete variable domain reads EPEVTQTPSHQVTQMGQEVILRCVPISNHLYFYWYRQILGQKVEFLVSFYNNEISEKSEIFDDQFSVERPDGSNFTLKIRSTKLEDSAMYFCASSGDRGNTGELFFGEGSRLTVL.

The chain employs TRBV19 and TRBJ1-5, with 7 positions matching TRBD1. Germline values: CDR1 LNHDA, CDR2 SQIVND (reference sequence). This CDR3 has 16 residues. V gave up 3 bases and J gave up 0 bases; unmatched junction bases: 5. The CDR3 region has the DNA TGTGCCAGTAGTATCTTGACAGGGATTAGCAATCAGCCCCAGCATTTT. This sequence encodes CASSILTGISNQPQHF.

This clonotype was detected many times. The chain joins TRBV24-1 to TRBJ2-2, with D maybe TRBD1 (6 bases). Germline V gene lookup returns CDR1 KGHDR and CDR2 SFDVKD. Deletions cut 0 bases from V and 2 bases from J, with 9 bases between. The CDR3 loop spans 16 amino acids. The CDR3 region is CATSDLIRGNTGELFF. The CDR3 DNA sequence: TGTGCCACCAGTGATTTGATCAGGGGAAACACCGGGGAGCTGTTTTTT.

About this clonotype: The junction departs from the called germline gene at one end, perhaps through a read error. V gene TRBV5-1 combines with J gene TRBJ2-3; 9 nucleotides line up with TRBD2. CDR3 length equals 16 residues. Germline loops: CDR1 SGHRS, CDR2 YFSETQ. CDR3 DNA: TGTGCCACCAGTGACCCGAGCGGGGGGCCCACAGATACGCAGTATTTT. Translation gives CATSDPSGGPTDTQYF.

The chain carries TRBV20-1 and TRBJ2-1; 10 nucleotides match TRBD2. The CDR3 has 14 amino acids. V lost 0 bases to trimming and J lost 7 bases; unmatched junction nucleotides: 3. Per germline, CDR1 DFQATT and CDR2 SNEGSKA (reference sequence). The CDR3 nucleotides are TGCAGTGCTAGAGATAGCGGGGGGAATAATGAGCAGTTCTTC. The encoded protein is CSARDSGGNNEQFF.

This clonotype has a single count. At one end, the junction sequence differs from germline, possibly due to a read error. The DNA of the CDR3 is TGTGCCATAGGTGGACAGGGAAGCTCCTACAAGCAGTACTTC. Translated: CAIGGQGSSYKQYF. The chain has TRBV10-3 and TRBJ2-7; 8 bases are a match to TRBD1. Looked up from germline, CDR1 is ENHRY and CDR2 is SYGVKD. This CDR3 region has 14 residues.

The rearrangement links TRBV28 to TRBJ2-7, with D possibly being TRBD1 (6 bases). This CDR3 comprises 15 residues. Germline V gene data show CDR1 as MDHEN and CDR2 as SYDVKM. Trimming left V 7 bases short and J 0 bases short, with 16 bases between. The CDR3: CASMRQGSVSYEQYF. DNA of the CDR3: TGTGCCAGCATGAGGCAGGGGTCAGTCTCCTACGAGCAGTACTTC.

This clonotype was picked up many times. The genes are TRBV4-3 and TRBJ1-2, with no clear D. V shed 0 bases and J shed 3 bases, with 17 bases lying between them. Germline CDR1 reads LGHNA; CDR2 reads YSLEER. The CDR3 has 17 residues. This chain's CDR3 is CASSQDSLGTAYYGYTF. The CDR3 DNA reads TGCGCCAGCAGCCAAGACTCGTTAGGAACAGCTTACTATGGCTACACCTTC.

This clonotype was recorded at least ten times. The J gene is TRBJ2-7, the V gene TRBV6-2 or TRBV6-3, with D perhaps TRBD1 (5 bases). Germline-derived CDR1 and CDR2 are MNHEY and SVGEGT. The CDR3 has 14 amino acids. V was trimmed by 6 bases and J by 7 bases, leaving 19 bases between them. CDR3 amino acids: CASRAPQGFGEQYF. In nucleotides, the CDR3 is TGTGCCAGCAGGGCGCCTCAGGGCTTCGGGGAGCAGTACTTC.

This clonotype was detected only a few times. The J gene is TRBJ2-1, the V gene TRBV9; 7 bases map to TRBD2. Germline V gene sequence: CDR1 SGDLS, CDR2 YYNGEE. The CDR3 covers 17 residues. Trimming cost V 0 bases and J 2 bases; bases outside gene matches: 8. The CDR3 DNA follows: TGTGCCAGCAGCGTAGCTGGGGGGGGGGTCACCTACAATGAGCAGTTCTTC. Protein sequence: CASSVAGGGVTYNEQFF. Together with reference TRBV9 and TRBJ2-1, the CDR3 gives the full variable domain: DSGVTQTPKHLITATGQRVTLRCSPRSGDLSVYWYQQSLDQGLQFLIQYYNGEERAKGNILERFSAQQFPDLHSELNLSSLELGDSALYFCASSVAGGGVTYNEQFFGPGTRLTVL.

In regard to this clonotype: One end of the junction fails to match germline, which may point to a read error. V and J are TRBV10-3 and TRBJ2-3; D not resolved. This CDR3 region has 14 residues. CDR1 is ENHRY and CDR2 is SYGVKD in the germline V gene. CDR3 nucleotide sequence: TGTGCCAGCAGTTTCTTACAGCCCACAGATACGCAGTATTTT. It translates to CASSFLQPTDTQYF.

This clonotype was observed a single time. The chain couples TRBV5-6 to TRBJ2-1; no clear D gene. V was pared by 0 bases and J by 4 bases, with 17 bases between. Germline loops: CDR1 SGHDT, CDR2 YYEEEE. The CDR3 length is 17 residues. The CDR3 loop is CASSLGYRKGIYNEQFF. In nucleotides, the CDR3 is TGTGCCAGCAGCTTGGGGTATAGAAAGGGTATTTACAATGAGCAGTTCTTC.

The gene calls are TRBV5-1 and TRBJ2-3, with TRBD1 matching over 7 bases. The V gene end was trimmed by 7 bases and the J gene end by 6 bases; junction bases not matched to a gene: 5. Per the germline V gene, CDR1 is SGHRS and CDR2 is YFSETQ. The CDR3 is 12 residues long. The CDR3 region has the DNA TGCGCCAGCGGACAACAGGGGGATACGCAGTATTTT. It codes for CASGQQGDTQYF.

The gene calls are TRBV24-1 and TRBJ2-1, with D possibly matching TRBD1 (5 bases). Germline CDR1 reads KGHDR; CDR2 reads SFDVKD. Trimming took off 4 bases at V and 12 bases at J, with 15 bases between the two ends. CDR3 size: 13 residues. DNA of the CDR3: TGTGCCACCAGTGAATCAGGGTTACATGGGCAGTTCTTC. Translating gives CATSESGLHGQFF.

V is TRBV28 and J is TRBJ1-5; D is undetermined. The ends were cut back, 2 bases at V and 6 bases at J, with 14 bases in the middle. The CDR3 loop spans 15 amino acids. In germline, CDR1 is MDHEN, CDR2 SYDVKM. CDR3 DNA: TGTGCCAGCAGTTTAGAATACGAGGGCGGTCAGCCCCAGCATTTT. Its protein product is CASSLEYEGGQPQHF. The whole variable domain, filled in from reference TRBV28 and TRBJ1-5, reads DVKVTQSSRYLVKRTGEKVFLECVQDMDHENMFWYRQDPGLGLRLIYFSYDVKMKEKGDIPEGYSVSREKKERFSLILESASTNQTSMYLCASSLEYEGGQPQHFGDGTRLSIL.

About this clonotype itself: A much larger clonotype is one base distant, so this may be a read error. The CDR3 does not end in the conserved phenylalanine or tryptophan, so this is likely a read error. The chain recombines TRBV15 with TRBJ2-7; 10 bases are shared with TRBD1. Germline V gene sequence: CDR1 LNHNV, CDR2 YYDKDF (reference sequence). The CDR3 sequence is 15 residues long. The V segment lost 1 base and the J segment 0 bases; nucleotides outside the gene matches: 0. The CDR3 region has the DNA TGTGCCACCAGCAGAGGGACAGGGGGCTCCTACGAGCAGTACCTC. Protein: CATSRGTGGSYEQYL.

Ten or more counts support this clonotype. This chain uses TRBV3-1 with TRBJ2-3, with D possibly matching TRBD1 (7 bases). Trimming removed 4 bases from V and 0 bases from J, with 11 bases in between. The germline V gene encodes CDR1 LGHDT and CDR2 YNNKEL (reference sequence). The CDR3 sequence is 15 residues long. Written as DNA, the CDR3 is TGTGCCAGCAGCCCGACAGGGACTAGCACAGATACGCAGTATTTT. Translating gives CASSPTGTSTDTQYF.

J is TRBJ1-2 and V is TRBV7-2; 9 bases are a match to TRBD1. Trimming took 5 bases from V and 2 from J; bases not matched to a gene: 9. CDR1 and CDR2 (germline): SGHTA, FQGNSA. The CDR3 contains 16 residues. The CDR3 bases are TGTGCCAGCAGCCCGAACCGGGGACAGGGAAACTATGGCTACACCTTC. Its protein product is CASSPNRGQGNYGYTF.

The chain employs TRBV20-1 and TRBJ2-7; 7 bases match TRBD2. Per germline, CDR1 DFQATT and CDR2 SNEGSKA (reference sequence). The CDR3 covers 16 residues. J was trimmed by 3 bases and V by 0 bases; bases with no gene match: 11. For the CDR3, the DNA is TGCAGTGCTAGAGATTTGGGCGGGGGAGACAGCTACGAGCAGTACTTC. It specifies CSARDLGGGDSYEQYF.

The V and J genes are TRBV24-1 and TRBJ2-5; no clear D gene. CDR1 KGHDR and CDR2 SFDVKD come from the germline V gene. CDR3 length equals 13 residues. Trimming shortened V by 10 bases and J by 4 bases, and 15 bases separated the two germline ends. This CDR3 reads CATEKAGLETQYF. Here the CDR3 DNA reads TGTGCCACAGAAAAGGCAGGCCTAGAGACCCAGTACTTC.

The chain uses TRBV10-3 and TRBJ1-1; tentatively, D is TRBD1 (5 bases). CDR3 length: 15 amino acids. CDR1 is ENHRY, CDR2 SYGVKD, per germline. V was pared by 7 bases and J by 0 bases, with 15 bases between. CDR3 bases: TGTGCCATCAACACAGGCGTCGGCCTGAACACTGAAGCTTTCTTT. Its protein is CAINTGVGLNTEAFF.

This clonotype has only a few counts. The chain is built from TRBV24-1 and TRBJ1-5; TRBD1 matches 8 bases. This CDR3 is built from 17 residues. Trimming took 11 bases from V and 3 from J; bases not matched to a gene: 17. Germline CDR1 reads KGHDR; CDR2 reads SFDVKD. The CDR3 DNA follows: TGTGCCAGCTCCCAAATAGGGGGACAGGTTTACAATCAGCCCCAGCATTTT. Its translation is CASSQIGGQVYNQPQHF.

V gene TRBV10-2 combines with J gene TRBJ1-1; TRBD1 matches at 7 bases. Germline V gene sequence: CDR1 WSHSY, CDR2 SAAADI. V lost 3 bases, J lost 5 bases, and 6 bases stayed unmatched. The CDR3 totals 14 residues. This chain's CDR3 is CASSDQIRGTEAFF. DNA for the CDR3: TGCGCCAGCAGTGATCAAATCAGGGGGACTGAAGCTTTCTTT.